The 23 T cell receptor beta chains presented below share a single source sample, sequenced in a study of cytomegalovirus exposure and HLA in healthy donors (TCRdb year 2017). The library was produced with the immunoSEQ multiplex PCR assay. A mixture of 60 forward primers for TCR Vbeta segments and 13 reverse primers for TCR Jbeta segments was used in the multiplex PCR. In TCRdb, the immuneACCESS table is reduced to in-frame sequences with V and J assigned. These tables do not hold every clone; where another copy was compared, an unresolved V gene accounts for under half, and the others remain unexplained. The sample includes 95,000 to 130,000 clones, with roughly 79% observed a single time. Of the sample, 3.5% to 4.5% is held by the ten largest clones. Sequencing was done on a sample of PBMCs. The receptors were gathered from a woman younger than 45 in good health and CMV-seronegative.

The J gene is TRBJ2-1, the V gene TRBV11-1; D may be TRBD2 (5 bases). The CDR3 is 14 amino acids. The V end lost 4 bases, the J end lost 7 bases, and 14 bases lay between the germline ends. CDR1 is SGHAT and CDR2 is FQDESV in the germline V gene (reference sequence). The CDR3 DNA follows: TGTGCCAGCAGCTCCAGACCTACTAGAAATGAGCAGTTCTTC. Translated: CASSSRPTRNEQFF.

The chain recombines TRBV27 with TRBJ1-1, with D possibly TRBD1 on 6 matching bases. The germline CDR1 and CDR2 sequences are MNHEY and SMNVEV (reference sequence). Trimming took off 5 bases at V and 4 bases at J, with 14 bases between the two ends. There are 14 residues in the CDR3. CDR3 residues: CASSTTGWRTEAFF. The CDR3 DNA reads TGTGCCAGCAGTACCACAGGGTGGCGCACTGAAGCTTTCTTT.

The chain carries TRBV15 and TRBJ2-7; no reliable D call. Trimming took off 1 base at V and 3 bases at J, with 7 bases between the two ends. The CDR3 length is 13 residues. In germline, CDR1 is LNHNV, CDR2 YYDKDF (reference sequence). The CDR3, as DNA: TGTGCCACCAGCAGAGGGCACGTCTACGAGCAGTACTTC. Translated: CATSRGHVYEQYF.

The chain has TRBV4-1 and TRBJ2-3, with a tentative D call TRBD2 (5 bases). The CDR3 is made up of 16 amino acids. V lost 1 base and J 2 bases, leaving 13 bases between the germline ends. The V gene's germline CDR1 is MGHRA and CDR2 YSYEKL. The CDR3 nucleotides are TGCGCCAGCAGCCAAGTCGATATACTAGTCACAGATACGCAGTATTTT. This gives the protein CASSQVDILVTDTQYF.

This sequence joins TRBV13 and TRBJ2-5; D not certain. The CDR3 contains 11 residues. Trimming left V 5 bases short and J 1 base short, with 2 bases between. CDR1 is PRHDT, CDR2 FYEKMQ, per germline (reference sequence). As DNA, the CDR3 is TGTGCCAGCAGCCTCCAAGAGACCCAGTACTTC. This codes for CASSLQETQYF.

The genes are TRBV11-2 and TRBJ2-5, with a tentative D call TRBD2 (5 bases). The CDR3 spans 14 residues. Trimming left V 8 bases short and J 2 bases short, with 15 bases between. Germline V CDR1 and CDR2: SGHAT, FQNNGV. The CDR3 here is CASVYRAEQETQYF. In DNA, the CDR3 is TGTGCCAGCGTTTACCGAGCGGAACAAGAGACCCAGTACTTC. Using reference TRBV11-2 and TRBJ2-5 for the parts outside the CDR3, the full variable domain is EAGVAQSPRYKIIEKRQSVAFWCNPISGHATLYWYQQILGQGPKLLIQFQNNGVVDDSQLPKDRFSAERLKGVDSTLKIQPAKLEDSAVYLCASVYRAEQETQYFGPGTRLLVL.

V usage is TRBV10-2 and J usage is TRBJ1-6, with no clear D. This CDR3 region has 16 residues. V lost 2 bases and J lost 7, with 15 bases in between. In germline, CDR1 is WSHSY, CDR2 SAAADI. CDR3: CASSEVPENVNSPLHF. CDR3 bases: TGCGCCAGCAGTGAGGTCCCGGAGAACGTGAATTCACCCCTCCACTTT.

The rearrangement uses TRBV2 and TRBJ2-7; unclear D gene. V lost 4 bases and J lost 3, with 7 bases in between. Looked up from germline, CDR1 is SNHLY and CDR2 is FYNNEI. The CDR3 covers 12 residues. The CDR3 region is CASSGRNYEQYF. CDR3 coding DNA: TGTGCCAGCAGTGGGCGGAACTACGAGCAGTACTTC.

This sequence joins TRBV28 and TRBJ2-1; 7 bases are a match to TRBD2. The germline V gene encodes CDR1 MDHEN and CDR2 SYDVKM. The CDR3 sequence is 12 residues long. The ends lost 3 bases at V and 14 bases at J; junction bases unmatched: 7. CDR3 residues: CASSLLGGNEFF. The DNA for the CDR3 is TGTGCCAGCAGTTTGCTCGGGGGGAATGAGTTCTTC.

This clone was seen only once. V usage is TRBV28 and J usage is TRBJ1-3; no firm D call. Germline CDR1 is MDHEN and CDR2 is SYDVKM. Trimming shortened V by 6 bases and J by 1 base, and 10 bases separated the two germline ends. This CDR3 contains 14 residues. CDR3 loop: CASRGWESGNTIYF. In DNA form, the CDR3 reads TGTGCCAGCAGAGGATGGGAGTCTGGAAACACCATATATTTT.

The CDR3 protein is CASSPRLLSSYNEQFF. In DNA, the CDR3 is TGTGCCAGCAGCCCGCGGCTTCTGTCCTCCTACAATGAGCAGTTCTTC. The V and J genes are TRBV9 and TRBJ2-1; D unclear. This CDR3 has 16 amino acids. From germline, CDR1 is SGDLS and CDR2 YYNGEE. Trimming left V 4 bases short and J 0 bases short, with 14 bases between.

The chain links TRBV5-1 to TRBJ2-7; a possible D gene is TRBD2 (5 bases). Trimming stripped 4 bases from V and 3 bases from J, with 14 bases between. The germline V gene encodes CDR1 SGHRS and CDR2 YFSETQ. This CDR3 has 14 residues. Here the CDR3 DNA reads TGCGCCAGCAGCGGCCGTCGAGACTACTACGAGCAGTACTTC. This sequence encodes CASSGRRDYYEQYF.

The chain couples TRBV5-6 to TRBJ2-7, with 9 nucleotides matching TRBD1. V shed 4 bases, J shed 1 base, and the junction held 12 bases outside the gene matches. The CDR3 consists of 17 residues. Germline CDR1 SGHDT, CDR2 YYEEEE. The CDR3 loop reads CASSETHRGRKSYEQYF. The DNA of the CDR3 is TGTGCCAGCAGCGAGACTCACAGGGGGCGTAAGTCCTACGAGCAGTACTTC.

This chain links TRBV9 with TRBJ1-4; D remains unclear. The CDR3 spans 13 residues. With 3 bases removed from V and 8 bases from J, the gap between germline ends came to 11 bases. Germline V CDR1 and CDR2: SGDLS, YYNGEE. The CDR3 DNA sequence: TGTGCCAGCAGCGCCGGGTTGTGGGAAAAACTGTTTTTT. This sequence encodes CASSAGLWEKLFF.

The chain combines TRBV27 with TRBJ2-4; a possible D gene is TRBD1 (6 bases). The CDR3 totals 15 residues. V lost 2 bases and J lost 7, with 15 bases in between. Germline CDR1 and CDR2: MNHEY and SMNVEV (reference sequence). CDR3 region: CASSLGTGNINIQYF. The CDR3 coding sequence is TGTGCCAGCAGTTTAGGTACAGGGAATATCAACATTCAGTACTTC.

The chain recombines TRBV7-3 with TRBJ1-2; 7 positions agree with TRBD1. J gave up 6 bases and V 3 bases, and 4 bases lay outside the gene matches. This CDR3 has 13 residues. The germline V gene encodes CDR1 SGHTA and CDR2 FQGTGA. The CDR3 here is CASSFTRGHGYTF. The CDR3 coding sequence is TGTGCCAGCAGCTTTACGAGGGGGCATGGCTACACCTTC.

CDR3 DNA sequence: TGCGCCAGCAGCCGGGGACAGGGGGCTTTTGGAAACACCATATATTTT. Residues: CASSRGQGAFGNTIYF. The chain uses TRBV5-1 and TRBJ1-3; 12 bases map to TRBD1. Germline V gene sequence: CDR1 SGHRS, CDR2 YFSETQ. The CDR3 is 16 amino acids. The V and J ends lost 4 bases and 3 bases, in that order; junction bases with no gene match: 5.

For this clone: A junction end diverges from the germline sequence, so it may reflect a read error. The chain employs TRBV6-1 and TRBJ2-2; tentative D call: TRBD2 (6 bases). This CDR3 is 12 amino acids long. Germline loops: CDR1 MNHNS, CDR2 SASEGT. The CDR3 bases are TGTGCCAGCATCGAGAACACCGGGGGGCTGTTTTTT. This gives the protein CASIENTGGLFF.

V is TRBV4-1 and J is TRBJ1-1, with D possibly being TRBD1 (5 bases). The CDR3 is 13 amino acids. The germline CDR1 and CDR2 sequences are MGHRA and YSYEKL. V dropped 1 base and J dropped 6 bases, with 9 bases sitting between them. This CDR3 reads CASSQGRGPEAFF. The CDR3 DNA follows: TGCGCCAGCAGCCAAGGAAGGGGCCCTGAAGCTTTCTTT.

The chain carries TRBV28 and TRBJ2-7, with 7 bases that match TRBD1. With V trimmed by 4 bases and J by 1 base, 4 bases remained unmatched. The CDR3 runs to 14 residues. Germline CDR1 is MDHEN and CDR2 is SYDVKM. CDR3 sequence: CASSSGTESYEQYF. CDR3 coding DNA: TGTGCCAGCAGTTCCGGGACAGAATCCTACGAGCAGTACTTC.

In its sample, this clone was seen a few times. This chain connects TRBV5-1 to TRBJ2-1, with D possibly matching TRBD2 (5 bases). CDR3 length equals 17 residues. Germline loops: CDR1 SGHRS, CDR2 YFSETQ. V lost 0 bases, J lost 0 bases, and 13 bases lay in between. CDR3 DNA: TGCGCCAGCAGCTTGGAGGGTGGCGGAGGCTCCTACAATGAGCAGTTCTTC. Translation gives CASSLEGGGGSYNEQFF.

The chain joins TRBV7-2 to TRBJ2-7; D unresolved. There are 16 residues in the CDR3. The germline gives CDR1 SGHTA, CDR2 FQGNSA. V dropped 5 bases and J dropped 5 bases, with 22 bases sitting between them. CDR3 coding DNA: TGTGCCAGCAGCCCGAGACTCCTGGGTTTGATGGACGAGCAGTACTTC. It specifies CASSPRLLGLMDEQYF.

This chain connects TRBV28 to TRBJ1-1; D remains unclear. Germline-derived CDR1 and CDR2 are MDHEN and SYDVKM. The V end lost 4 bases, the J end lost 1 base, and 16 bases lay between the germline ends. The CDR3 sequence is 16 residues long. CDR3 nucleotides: TGTGCCAGCAGTTCCGTAGAGAGGGCCCCGAACACTGAAGCTTTCTTT. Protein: CASSSVERAPNTEAFF.